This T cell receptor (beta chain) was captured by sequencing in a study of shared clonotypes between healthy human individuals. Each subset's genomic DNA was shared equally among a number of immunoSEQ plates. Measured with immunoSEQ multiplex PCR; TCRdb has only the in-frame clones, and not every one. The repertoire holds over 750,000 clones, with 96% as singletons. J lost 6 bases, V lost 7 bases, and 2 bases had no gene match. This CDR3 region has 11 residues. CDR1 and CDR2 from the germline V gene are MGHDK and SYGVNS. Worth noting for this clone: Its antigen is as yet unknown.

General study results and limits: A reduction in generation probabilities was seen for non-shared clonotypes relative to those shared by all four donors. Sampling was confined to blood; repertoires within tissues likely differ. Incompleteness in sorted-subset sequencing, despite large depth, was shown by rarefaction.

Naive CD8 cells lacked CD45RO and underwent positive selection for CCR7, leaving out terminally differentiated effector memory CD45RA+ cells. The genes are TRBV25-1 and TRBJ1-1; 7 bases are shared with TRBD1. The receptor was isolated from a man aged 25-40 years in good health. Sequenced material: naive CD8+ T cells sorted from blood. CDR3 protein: CASKQGAEAFF. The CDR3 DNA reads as TGTGCCAGCAAGCAGGGGGCTGAAGCTTTCTTT.